These 25 T cell receptor beta chains share one sample of origin, sequenced in a study of blood T cell repertoires in COVID-19. Method: immunoSEQ multiplex PCR; TCRdb's copy keeps in-frame clones and lacks some. The sample holds some 180,000 clones, less than 80% seen once. Sequencing used PBMCs or T cells enriched from blood (not recorded which). The receptors shown here come from a woman aged 70-85 years in a cohort exposed to, infected with or recovered from COVID-19 (not recorded which).

J is TRBJ2-7 and V is TRBV5-1, with TRBD2 identical over 9 bases. Germline assignment: CDR1 SGHRS and CDR2 YFSETQ. V was clipped by 2 bases and J by 2 bases; unmatched bases: 2. This CDR3 has 14 residues. CDR3 sequence reads: CASSFSGSPYEQYF. CDR3 nucleotides: TGCGCCAGCAGCTTTAGCGGGAGCCCCTACGAGCAGTACTTC.

This clone has only one observation. The chain employs TRBV5-1 and TRBJ1-1, with D possibly TRBD1 on 6 matching bases. CDR3 length equals 13 residues. Per the germline V gene, CDR1 is SGHRS and CDR2 is YFSETQ. Trimming shortened V by 2 bases and J by 7 bases, and 12 bases separated the two germline ends. CDR3 DNA sequence: TGCGCCAGCAGCTTACAGGGTATGGATGAAGCTTTCTTT. Encoded protein: CASSLQGMDEAFF.

V is TRBV5-1 and J is TRBJ2-2; D is possibly TRBD1 (5 bases). V lost 2 bases and J lost 1, with 9 bases in between. Germline loops: CDR1 SGHRS, CDR2 YFSETQ. This CDR3 has 15 amino acids. CDR3 amino acids: CASSFAQGNTGELFF. DNA for the CDR3: TGCGCCAGCAGCTTTGCGCAGGGGAACACCGGGGAGCTGTTTTTT.

The sample holds a few counts of this clone. V and J are TRBV4-3 and TRBJ2-5; a possible D gene is TRBD1 (7 bases). Trimming shortened V by 4 bases and J by 4 bases, and 16 bases separated the two germline ends. The CDR3 contains 15 residues. Germline CDR1 is LGHNA and CDR2 is YSLEER. CDR3 protein: CASSPAAQGGETQYF. CDR3 nucleotides: TGCGCCAGCAGCCCCGCCGCGCAGGGGGGAGAGACCCAGTACTTC.

The chain combines TRBV10-3 with TRBJ2-5; no firm D call. The germline V gene encodes CDR1 ENHRY and CDR2 SYGVKD. V was shortened by 2 bases and J by 2 bases, with 6 bases between the two germline ends. This CDR3 has 13 amino acids. As DNA, the CDR3 is TGTGCCATCAGTGAGAGCGTGCAAGAGACCCAGTACTTC. It yields the protein CAISESVQETQYF.

With regard to this clone: The same CDR3 is also encoded by other DNA sequences in this sample. This rearrangement joins TRBV5-1 to TRBJ1-2; 7 nucleotides agree with TRBD1. This CDR3 contains 15 residues. Germline V gene sequence: CDR1 SGHRS, CDR2 YFSETQ. With 0 bases clipped from V and 3 bases from J, the junction kept 5 bases outside the gene matches. The CDR3 bases are TGCGCCAGCAGCTTGGGGCCCGGGACAGACTATGGCTACACCTTC. This encodes CASSLGPGTDYGYTF.

In its sample, this clone was seen once. The rearrangement links TRBV30 to TRBJ2-6, with D possibly TRBD2 on 6 matching bases. This CDR3 is 18 amino acids long. V lost 5 bases, J lost 0 bases, and 20 bases lay in between. Per the germline V gene, CDR1 is GTSNPN and CDR2 is SVGIG (reference sequence). The DNA of the CDR3 is TGTGCCTGGGTTGGGGGGTCCACCGGGACCTCTGGGGCCAACGTCCTGACTTTC. Amino acid sequence: CAWVGGSTGTSGANVLTF.

The gene calls are TRBV11-3 and TRBJ2-1; D unresolved. This CDR3 has 14 amino acids. Trimming left V 4 bases short and J 8 bases short, with 15 bases between. In germline, CDR1 is SGHNT, CDR2 YENEEA. CDR3 DNA: TGTGCCAGCAGCTCTATAGACGGAGTCCATGAGCAGTTCTTC. Amino acid sequence: CASSSIDGVHEQFF.

This sequence joins TRBV28 and TRBJ2-7, with 11 bases aligning to TRBD2. The CDR3 loop spans 16 amino acids. Germline values: CDR1 MDHEN, CDR2 SYDVKM. The J segment lost 1 base and the V segment lost 1 base, leaving 3 bases of the junction unmatched. Here the CDR3 reads CASSLLGTSGSYEQYF. The CDR3 DNA reads as TGTGCCAGCAGTTTATTAGGGACTAGCGGTTCCTACGAGCAGTACTTC. The variable domain in full, with the rest retrieved from reference TRBV28 and TRBJ2-7, is DVKVTQSSRYLVKRTGEKVFLECVQDMDHENMFWYRQDPGLGLRLIYFSYDVKMKEKGDIPEGYSVSREKKERFSLILESASTNQTSMYLCASSLLGTSGSYEQYFGPGTRLTVT.

This clone was seen a few times. The V call is TRBV30, the J call TRBJ2-1; 7 positions match TRBD2. The CDR3 covers 16 residues. Germline CDR1 is GTSNPN and CDR2 is SVGIG (reference sequence). The ends lost 2 bases at V and 3 bases at J; junction bases unmatched: 10. The CDR3 spells CAWSLGGSGFYNEQFF. The CDR3, as DNA: TGTGCCTGGAGTCTCGGTGGTAGCGGGTTCTACAATGAGCAGTTCTTC.

The rearrangement joins TRBV5-1 to TRBJ2-1, with TRBD2 identical over 8 bases. CDR3 length: 16 residues. CDR1 SGHRS and CDR2 YFSETQ come from the germline V gene. Unmatched junction bases numbered 7, after V lost 3 bases and J lost 2 bases. CDR3 region: CASSSSGSQTYNEQFF. CDR3 coding DNA: TGCGCCAGCAGCTCAAGCGGGAGTCAAACCTACAATGAGCAGTTCTTC.

This clone was counted only a few times. This chain joins TRBV19 and TRBJ1-6; TRBD1 aligns across 7 bases. CDR3 size: 15 residues. Germline-derived CDR1 and CDR2 are LNHDA and SQIVND (reference sequence). V lost 5 bases and J lost 9; bases outside the gene matches: 10. The DNA for the CDR3 is TGTGCCAGTAGTGCCTGGAACAGGGGACGTTCACCCCTCCACTTT. As protein: CASSAWNRGRSPLHF.

The CDR3 coding sequence is TGTGCCAGCAGTTACTCCCCGCTAGCGAGAAACTACAATGAGCAGTTCTTC. This translates into CASSYSPLARNYNEQFF. The chain uses TRBV6-2 or TRBV6-3 and TRBJ2-1; TRBD2 is a possible D gene (6 bases). The germline CDR1 and CDR2 sequences are MNHEY and SVGEGT. Trimming stripped 0 bases from V and 3 bases from J, with 15 bases between. This CDR3 comprises 17 residues.

V gene TRBV28 combines with J gene TRBJ2-7; 7 bases line up with TRBD2. The junction had 9 bases not matched to a gene; V was cut back by 6 bases and J by 1 base. The germline gives CDR1 MDHEN, CDR2 SYDVKM. The CDR3 length is 15 residues. The CDR3: CASRPGGDISYEQYF. CDR3 coding DNA: TGTGCCAGCAGGCCGGGAGGAGACATATCCTACGAGCAGTACTTC.

V is TRBV5-1 and J is TRBJ1-1; D might be TRBD1 (5 bases). Trimming pared 4 bases from V and 6 bases from J, leaving 16 bases between. The CDR3 sequence is 14 residues long. Germline V gives CDR1 SGHRS, CDR2 YFSETQ. This chain's CDR3 is CASSVTRVGAEAFF. The CDR3 region has the DNA TGCGCCAGCAGCGTGACCAGGGTAGGCGCTGAAGCTTTCTTT. The variable domain in full, with the rest retrieved from reference TRBV5-1 and TRBJ1-1, is KAGVTQTPRYLIKTRGQQVTLSCSPISGHRSVSWYQQTPGQGLQFLFEYFSETQRNKGNFPGRFSGRQFSNSRSEMNVSTLELGDSALYLCASSVTRVGAEAFFGQGTRLTVV.

This sequence joins TRBV7-9 and TRBJ1-1; D possibly corresponds to TRBD1 (6 bases). The CDR3 sequence is 13 residues long. Trimming left V 5 bases short and J 2 bases short, with 9 bases between. The germline V gene encodes CDR1 SEHNR and CDR2 FQNEAQ (reference sequence). CDR3 nucleotide sequence: TGTGCCAGCAGCCCACAGGGTAACACTGAAGCTTTCTTT. Translated, it gives CASSPQGNTEAFF.

This chain links TRBV28 with TRBJ2-2; weak D call: TRBD2 (6 bases). The CDR3 has 14 amino acids. In germline, CDR1 is MDHEN, CDR2 SYDVKM. V was shortened by 4 bases and J by 6 bases, with 12 bases between the two germline ends. The CDR3 spells CASSSGLEAGELFF. DNA of the CDR3: TGTGCCAGCAGTTCGGGACTTGAGGCCGGGGAGCTGTTTTTT.

The sample holds a few counts of this clone. The chain links TRBV7-3 to TRBJ2-3; D uncertain. The length of the CDR3 is 13 residues. Trimming removed 2 bases from V and 0 bases from J, with 3 bases in between. The V gene's germline CDR1 is SGHTA and CDR2 FQGTGA. In nucleotides, the CDR3 is TGTGCCAGCAGCTTAGGCAGCACAGATACGCAGTATTTT. It specifies CASSLGSTDTQYF.

The chain carries TRBV4-3 and TRBJ2-5, with D tentatively TRBD2 (6 bases). The CDR3 runs to 19 residues. V lost 4 bases, J lost 0 bases, and 24 bases lay in between. Germline CDR1 is LGHNA and CDR2 is YSLEER. As DNA, the CDR3 is TGCGCCAGCAGCCCAGAGGCATGGGGGAATAGCGGTTACCAAGAGACCCAGTACTTC. Amino acids: CASSPEAWGNSGYQETQYF.

This sequence joins TRBV18 and TRBJ2-1, with 11 bases fitting TRBD2. The junction had 5 bases not matched to a gene; V was cut back by 3 bases and J by 10 bases. Germline V lookup: CDR1 KGHSH, CDR2 LQKENI. The length of the CDR3 is 14 residues. The CDR3 bases are TGTGCCAGCTCACCCCCTAGCGGGAGGTCCGAGCAGTTCTTC. It is translated as CASSPPSGRSEQFF.

The chain couples TRBV25-1 to TRBJ2-3, with 9 bases matching TRBD2. J gave up 7 bases and V 3 bases, and 17 bases lay outside the gene matches. CDR1 and CDR2 from the germline V gene are MGHDK and SYGVNS. The CDR3 extends over 18 amino acids. In DNA, the CDR3 is TGTGCCAGCAGTGATCCTCGCTCCCGGGCGGGAGGGGGGAATACGCAGTATTTT. It encodes CASSDPRSRAGGGNTQYF. Supplemented by reference TRBV25-1 and TRBJ2-3, the full variable domain reads EADIYQTPRYLVIGTGKKITLECSQTMGHDKMYWYQQDPGMELHLIHYSYGVNSTEKGDLSSESTVSRIRTEHFPLTLESARPSHTSQYLCASSDPRSRAGGGNTQYFGPGTRLTVL.

The chain links TRBV9 to TRBJ2-1, with D possibly matching TRBD2 (5 bases). The CDR3 loop spans 15 amino acids. Trimming removed 2 bases at V and 0 bases at J, with 9 bases between. Germline V gene lookup returns CDR1 SGDLS and CDR2 YYNGEE. The CDR3 bases are TGTGCCAGCAGCGTTAGCGTGGCCTCCTACAATGAGCAGTTCTTC. It yields the protein CASSVSVASYNEQFF. The full variable domain, completed using reference TRBV9 and TRBJ2-1, is DSGVTQTPKHLITATGQRVTLRCSPRSGDLSVYWYQQSLDQGLQFLIQYYNGEERAKGNILERFSAQQFPDLHSELNLSSLELGDSALYFCASSVSVASYNEQFFGPGTRLTVL.

V and J are TRBV7-2 and TRBJ2-3; the D gene is possibly TRBD2 (6 bases). V gave up 2 bases and J gave up 0 bases, with 12 bases separating them. Germline lookup yields CDR1 SGHTA and CDR2 FQGNSA. This CDR3 region has 16 residues. The DNA of the CDR3 is TGTGCCAGCAGCTTAACTAGCTCACCCAGCACAGATACGCAGTATTTT. It codes for CASSLTSSPSTDTQYF.

The chain recombines TRBV11-3 with TRBJ2-1; a weak D match, TRBD1 (6 bases). Germline loops: CDR1 SGHNT, CDR2 YENEEA. Deletions cut 4 bases from V and 2 bases from J, with 9 bases between. The CDR3 contains 14 residues. The CDR3: CASSSEGAYNEQFF. The CDR3 nucleotides are TGTGCCAGCAGCTCCGAGGGGGCCTACAATGAGCAGTTCTTC.

The CDR3 DNA reads as TGTGCCAGCAGTTACGTACTAGCGGGAGCAGATACGCAGTATTTT. Translated: CASSYVLAGADTQYF. The chain recombines TRBV6-5 with TRBJ2-3, with 11 positions matching TRBD2. Per the germline V gene, CDR1 is MNHEY and CDR2 is SVGAGI. This CDR3 is built from 15 residues. Unmatched junction bases numbered 2, after V lost 2 bases and J lost 4 bases.